Each of the 18 T cell receptor beta chains below was sequenced from the same sample in a study of cytomegalovirus exposure and HLA in healthy donors. The PCR made use of 60 Vbeta and 13 Jbeta primers. Profiled with immunoSEQ multiplex PCR; TCRdb holds only in-frame clones, not every one. The sample yields roughly 100,000 clones, approximately 87% seen once. Input material: PBMCs. The receptors were sampled from a man aged 40-49 years in good health and CMV-seronegative.

This rearrangement joins TRBV27 to TRBJ2-1; 9 bases match TRBD2. There are 15 residues in the CDR3. With V trimmed by 3 bases and J by 7 bases, 7 bases remained unmatched. Germline V gene sequence: CDR1 MNHEY, CDR2 SMNVEV (reference sequence). The CDR3 reads CASSFLGTSINEQFF. CDR3 DNA sequence: TGTGCCAGCAGTTTTCTCGGGACTAGCATTAATGAGCAGTTCTTC.

The J gene is TRBJ2-3, the V gene TRBV25-1, with D hard to call. With 10 bases removed from V and 5 bases from J, the gap between germline ends came to 10 bases. Germline CDR1 is MGHDK and CDR2 is SYGVNS. The CDR3 loop spans 11 amino acids. CDR3 sequence (DNA): TGTGCCACCCAGGTCTTAGATACGCAGTATTTT. As protein: CATQVLDTQYF.

The genes are TRBV5-4 and TRBJ2-7; TRBD2 might be the D (5 bases). The CDR3 length is 13 residues. V was trimmed by 6 bases and J by 6 bases, leaving 16 bases between them. The V gene's germline CDR1 is SGHNT and CDR2 YYREEE (reference sequence). This chain's CDR3 is CASTPGLRGEQYF. In DNA form, the CDR3 reads TGTGCCAGCACCCCTGGACTCAGAGGCGAGCAGTACTTC.

The chain couples TRBV7-9 to TRBJ2-3; TRBD2 matches at 14 bases. Germline values: CDR1 SEHNR, CDR2 FQNEAQ (reference sequence). This CDR3 has 17 residues. J was trimmed by 3 bases and V by 5 bases; bases with no gene match: 7. DNA for the CDR3: TGTGCCAGCAGCGCTCGACTAGCGGGGGGGCATACAGATACGCAGTATTTT. Translated: CASSARLAGGHTDTQYF.

For the CDR3, the DNA is TGCGCCAGCAGCCATCCGAAGGAGATCTCCTACAATGAGCAGTTCTTC. Amino acid sequence: CASSHPKEISYNEQFF. The chain employs TRBV4-1 and TRBJ2-1; D not resolved. CDR3 length equals 16 residues. Germline V CDR1 and CDR2: MGHRA, YSYEKL. V gave up 3 bases and J gave up 0 bases, with 12 bases separating them.

This rearrangement joins TRBV5-1 to TRBJ1-1, with D perhaps TRBD1 (6 bases). Trimming removed 0 bases at V and 2 bases at J, with 8 bases between. Germline assignment: CDR1 SGHRS and CDR2 YFSETQ. This CDR3 comprises 14 residues. The CDR3 bases are TGCGCCAGCAGCTTGGCGGGACAAAACACTGAAGCTTTCTTT. Amino acid sequence: CASSLAGQNTEAFF.

The chain carries TRBV9 and TRBJ1-6; 9 nucleotides agree with TRBD1. Losses at the gene ends were 1 base for V and 7 bases for J; bases not matched to a gene: 3. The germline V gene encodes CDR1 SGDLS and CDR2 YYNGEE. This CDR3 spans 15 amino acids. The CDR3: CASSVSDRGNSPLHF. Here the CDR3 DNA reads TGTGCCAGCAGCGTATCGGACAGGGGCAATTCACCCCTCCACTTT.

The chain has TRBV29-1 and TRBJ1-1; 7 positions agree with TRBD1. The CDR3 has 13 residues. Germline values: CDR1 SQVTM, CDR2 ANQGSEA. The junction had 4 bases not matched to a gene; V was cut back by 2 bases and J by 4 bases. The chain's CDR3 is CSVEMAGGTEAFF. The CDR3 region has the DNA TGCAGCGTTGAAATGGCAGGGGGCACTGAAGCTTTCTTT.

The rearrangement uses TRBV4-3 and TRBJ2-4; 8 bases map to TRBD1. V was pared by 0 bases and J by 11 bases, with 3 bases of the junction left unmatched. Germline-derived CDR1 and CDR2 are LGHNA and YSLEER. The CDR3 length is 13 residues. This CDR3 is CASSQDKGQVQYF. CDR3 DNA sequence: TGCGCCAGCAGCCAAGATAAGGGACAGGTTCAGTACTTC.

V and J are TRBV6-1 and TRBJ2-7; D is possibly TRBD2 (6 bases). V gave up 3 bases and J gave up 2 bases, with 17 bases separating them. This CDR3 has 16 residues. In germline, CDR1 is MNHNS, CDR2 SASEGT. The CDR3 is CASSEVQGLGPYEQYF. The CDR3 nucleotides read TGTGCCAGCAGTGAGGTCCAGGGACTGGGACCCTACGAGCAGTACTTC.

The V gene is TRBV7-2, the J gene TRBJ2-5; 8 bases line up with TRBD2. The CDR3 sequence is 16 residues long. After removal of 4 bases from V and 1 base from J, the junction contained 8 bases not matched to a gene. CDR1 and CDR2 (germline): SGHTA, FQGNSA. The CDR3 coding sequence is TGTGCCAGCAGCTCGGCCTTAGGACTAGCCCAAGAGACCCAGTACTTC. This sequence encodes CASSSALGLAQETQYF.

J is TRBJ2-7 and V is TRBV6-5, with 12 bases lining up with TRBD2. There are 15 residues in the CDR3. The junction had 10 bases not matched to a gene; V was cut back by 6 bases and J by 7 bases. Germline V gives CDR1 MNHEY, CDR2 SVGAGI. Here the CDR3 DNA reads TGTGCCAGCAGAACAACTAGCGGGGGGCTGCGGGAGCAGTACTTC. It codes for CASRTTSGGLREQYF.

The chain carries TRBV18 and TRBJ2-1, with 11 bases matching TRBD2. Trimming at V came to 0 bases and at J to 5 bases, leaving 0 bases not matched to a gene. This CDR3 spans 15 amino acids. Germline V CDR1 and CDR2: KGHSH, LQKENI. CDR3 sequence (DNA): TGTGCCAGCTCACCACCGGGACTAGCGGACAATGAGCAGTTCTTC. It codes for CASSPPGLADNEQFF.

This chain links TRBV29-1 with TRBJ2-7, with D perhaps matching TRBD1 (6 bases). V was pared by 6 bases and J by 6 bases, with 12 bases between. This CDR3 has 11 residues. Germline V lookup: CDR1 SQVTM, CDR2 ANQGSEA. Written as DNA, the CDR3 is TGCAGCGTCCAAGGACAGCGCGAGCAGTACTTC. Protein product: CSVQGQREQYF.

This clone was picked up a small number of times. The V gene is TRBV7-9, the J gene TRBJ1-4, with 8 bases lining up with TRBD1. The CDR3 totals 17 residues. Germline-derived CDR1 and CDR2 are SEHNR and FQNEAQ (reference sequence). The V segment lost 1 base and the J segment 0 bases; nucleotides outside the gene matches: 4. CDR3 sequence: CASSLGQGRTTNEKLFF. DNA for the CDR3: TGTGCCAGCAGCTTAGGACAGGGGAGGACAACTAATGAAAAACTGTTTTTT.

The CDR3 nucleotides are TGTGCCAGCAGCACCGGGGGGTCAGGGCTGAACACTGAAGCTTTCTTT. As protein: CASSTGGSGLNTEAFF. The chain uses TRBV7-3 and TRBJ1-1; tentative D call: TRBD1 (5 bases). The CDR3 contains 16 residues. Trimming took off 5 bases at V and 0 bases at J, with 16 bases between the two ends. Germline V gene data show CDR1 as SGHTA and CDR2 as FQGTGA.

This clone was detected only once. The chain is built from TRBV9 and TRBJ1-2; weak D call: TRBD1 (6 bases). The V gene's germline CDR1 is SGDLS and CDR2 YYNGEE. The V end was cut by 4 bases, the J end by 4 bases, with 20 bases between. This CDR3 has 16 amino acids. The CDR3, as DNA: TGTGCCAGCAGCCCGTACTCGGGGGGCCACGGCTATGGCTACACCTTC. It encodes CASSPYSGGHGYGYTF.

The rearrangement joins TRBV30 to TRBJ1-6, with D unresolved. In germline, CDR1 is GTSNPN, CDR2 SVGIG (reference sequence). The CDR3 covers 18 residues. V dropped 2 bases and J dropped 5 bases, with 22 bases sitting between them. CDR3 protein: CAWSWRILGGPHNSPLHF. For the CDR3, the DNA is TGTGCCTGGAGTTGGCGGATCCTAGGAGGACCACATAATTCACCCCTCCACTTT.